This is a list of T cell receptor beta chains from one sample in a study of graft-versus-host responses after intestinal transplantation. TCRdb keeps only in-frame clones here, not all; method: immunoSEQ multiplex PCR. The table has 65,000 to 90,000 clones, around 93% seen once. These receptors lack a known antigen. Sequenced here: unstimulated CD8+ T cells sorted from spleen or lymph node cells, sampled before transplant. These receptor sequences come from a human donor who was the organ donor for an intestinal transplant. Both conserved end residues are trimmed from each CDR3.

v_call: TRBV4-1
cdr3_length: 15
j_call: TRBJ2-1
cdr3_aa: ASSQPGGPGSLNEQF

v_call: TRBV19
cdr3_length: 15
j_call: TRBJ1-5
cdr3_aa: ASSIEPVTGGDQPQH

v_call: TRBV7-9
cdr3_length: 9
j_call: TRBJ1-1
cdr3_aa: ASSLLPEAF

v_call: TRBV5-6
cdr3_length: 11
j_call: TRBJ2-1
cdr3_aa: ASSLVAGRAQF

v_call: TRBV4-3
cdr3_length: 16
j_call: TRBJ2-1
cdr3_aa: ASSRTPATGASYNEQF

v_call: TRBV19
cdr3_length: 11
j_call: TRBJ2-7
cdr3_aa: ASGAGLTYEQY

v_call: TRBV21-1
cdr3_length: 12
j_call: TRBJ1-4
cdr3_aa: AITRDRGKEKLF

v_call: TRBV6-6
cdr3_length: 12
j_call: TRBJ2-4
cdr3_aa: ASSASLAKNIQY

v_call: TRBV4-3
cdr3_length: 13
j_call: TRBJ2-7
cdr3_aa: ASSQVQGVPYEQY

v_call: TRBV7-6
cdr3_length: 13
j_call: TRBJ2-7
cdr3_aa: ASSLDGTNRYEQY

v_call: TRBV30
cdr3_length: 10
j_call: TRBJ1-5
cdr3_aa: AWGQGNQPQH

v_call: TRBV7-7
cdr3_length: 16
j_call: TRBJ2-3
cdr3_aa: ASSLAPPTGGATDTQY

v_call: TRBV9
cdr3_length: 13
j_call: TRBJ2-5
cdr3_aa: ASSMGLAGEETQY

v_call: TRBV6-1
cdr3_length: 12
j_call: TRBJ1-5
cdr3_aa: ASSESGGHQPQH

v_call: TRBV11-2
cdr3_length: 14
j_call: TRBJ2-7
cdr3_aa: ASSLAGTGFFYEQY

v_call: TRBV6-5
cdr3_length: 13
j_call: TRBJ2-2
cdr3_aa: ASSTSGGNTGELF

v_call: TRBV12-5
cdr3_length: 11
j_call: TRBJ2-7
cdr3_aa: ASVPDSSYEQY

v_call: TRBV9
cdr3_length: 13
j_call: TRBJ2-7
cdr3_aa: ASSVADSLSYEQY

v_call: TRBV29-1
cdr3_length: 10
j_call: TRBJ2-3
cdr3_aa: SVAGDLDTQY

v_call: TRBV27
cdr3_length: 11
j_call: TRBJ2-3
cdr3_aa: ASRGGGTDTQY

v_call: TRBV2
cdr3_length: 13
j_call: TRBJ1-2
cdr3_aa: ASSDRQGAWYGYT

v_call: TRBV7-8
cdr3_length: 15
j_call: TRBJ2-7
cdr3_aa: ASSLGPLGGRSYEQY